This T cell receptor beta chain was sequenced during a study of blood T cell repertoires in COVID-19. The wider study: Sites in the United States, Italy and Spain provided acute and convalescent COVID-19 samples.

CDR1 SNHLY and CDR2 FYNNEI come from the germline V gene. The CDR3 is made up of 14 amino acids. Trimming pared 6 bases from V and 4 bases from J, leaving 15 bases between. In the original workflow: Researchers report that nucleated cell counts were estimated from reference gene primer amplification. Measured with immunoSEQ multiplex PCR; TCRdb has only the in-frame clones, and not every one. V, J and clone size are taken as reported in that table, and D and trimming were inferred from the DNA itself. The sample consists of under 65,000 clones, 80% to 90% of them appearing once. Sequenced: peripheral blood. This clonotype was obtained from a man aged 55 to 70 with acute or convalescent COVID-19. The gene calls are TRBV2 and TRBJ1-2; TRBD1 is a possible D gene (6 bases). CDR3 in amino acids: CASRAGQQGYGYTF. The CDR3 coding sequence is TGTGCCAGCAGGGCTGGACAGCAAGGCTATGGCTACACCTTC.